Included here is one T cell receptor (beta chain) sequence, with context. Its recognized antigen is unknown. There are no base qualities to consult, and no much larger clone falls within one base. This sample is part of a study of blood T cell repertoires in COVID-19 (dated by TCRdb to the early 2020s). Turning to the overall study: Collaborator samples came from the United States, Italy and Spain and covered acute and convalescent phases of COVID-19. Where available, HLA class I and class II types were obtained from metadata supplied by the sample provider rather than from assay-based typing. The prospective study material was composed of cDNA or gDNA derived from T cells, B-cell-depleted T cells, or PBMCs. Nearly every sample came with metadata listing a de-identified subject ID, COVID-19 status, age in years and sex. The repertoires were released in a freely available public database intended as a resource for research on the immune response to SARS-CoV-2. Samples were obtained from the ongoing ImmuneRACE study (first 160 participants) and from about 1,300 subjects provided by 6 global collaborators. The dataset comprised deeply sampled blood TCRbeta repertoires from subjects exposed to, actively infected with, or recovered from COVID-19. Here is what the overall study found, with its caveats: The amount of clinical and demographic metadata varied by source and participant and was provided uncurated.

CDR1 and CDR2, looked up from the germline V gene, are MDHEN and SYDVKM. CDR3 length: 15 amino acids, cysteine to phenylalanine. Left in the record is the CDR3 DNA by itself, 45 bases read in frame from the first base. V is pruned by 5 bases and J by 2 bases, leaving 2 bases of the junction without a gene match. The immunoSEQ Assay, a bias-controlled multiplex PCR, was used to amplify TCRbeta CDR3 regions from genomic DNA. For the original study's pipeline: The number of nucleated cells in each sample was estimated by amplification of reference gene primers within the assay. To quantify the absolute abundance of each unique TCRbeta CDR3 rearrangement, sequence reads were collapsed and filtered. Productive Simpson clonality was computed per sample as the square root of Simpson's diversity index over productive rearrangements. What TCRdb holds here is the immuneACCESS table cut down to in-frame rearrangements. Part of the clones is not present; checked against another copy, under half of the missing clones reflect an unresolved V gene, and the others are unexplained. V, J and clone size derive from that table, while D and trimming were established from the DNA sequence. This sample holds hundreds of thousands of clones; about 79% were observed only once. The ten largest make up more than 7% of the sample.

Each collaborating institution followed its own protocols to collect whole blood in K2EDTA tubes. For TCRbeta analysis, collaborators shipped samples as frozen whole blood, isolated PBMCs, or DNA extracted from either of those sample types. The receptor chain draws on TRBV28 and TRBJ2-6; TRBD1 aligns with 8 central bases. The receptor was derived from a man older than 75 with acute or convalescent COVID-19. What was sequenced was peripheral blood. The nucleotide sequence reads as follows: TGTGCCAGCAGTCAACAGGGGGCTGGGGCCAACGTCCTGACTTTC. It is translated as CASSQQGAGANVLTF. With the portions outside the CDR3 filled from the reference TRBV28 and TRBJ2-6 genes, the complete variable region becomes DVKVTQSSRYLVKRTGEKVFLECVQDMDHENMFWYRQDPGLGLRLIYFSYDVKMKEKGDIPEGYSVSREKKERFSLILESASTNQTSMYLCASSQQGAGANVLTFGAGSRLTVL.